The 6 T cell receptor beta chains below all came from one sample that was sequenced in a study of response to subunit inactivated influenza vaccine. MiXCR, applied by TCRdb to the RT-PCR reads, yields one record per CDR3 protein. The sample lists roughly 550,000 distinct CDR3 sequences; around a quarter were seen once. Another study also made use of these data, one on T cells expressing NK-cell markers. From that study: Template switching by 5'RACE with UMIs generated the TCR beta cDNA.

The sample consisted of CD4+ T cells sorted from PBMCs, taken about 11 days after vaccination. These receptors all come from a man aged 50 to 60 who received an inactivated influenza vaccine.

This clonotype turned up a few times. This chain connects TRBV5-4 to TRBJ2-1; a weak D match, TRBD1 (6 bases). The CDR3 consists of 14 residues. V lost 4 bases and J 3 bases, leaving 11 bases between the germline ends. Looked up from germline, CDR1 is SGHNT and CDR2 is YYREEE (reference sequence). CDR3 sequence (DNA): TGTGCCAGCAGCGCCGGGACACTCTACAATGAGCAGTTCTTC. Its translation is CASSAGTLYNEQFF. The whole variable domain, filled in from reference TRBV5-4 and TRBJ2-1, reads ETGVTQSPTHLIKTRGQQVTLRCSSQSGHNTVSWYQQALGQGPQFIFQYYREEENGRGNFPPRFSGLQFPNYSSELNVNALELDDSALYLCASSAGTLYNEQFFGPGTRLTVL.

V usage is TRBV4-3 and J usage is TRBJ1-5; D is unresolved. The CDR3 consists of 13 residues. Trimming took 1 base from V and 10 from J, leaving 11 bases between them. Germline V CDR1 and CDR2: LGHNA, YSLEER. DNA for the CDR3: TGCGCCAGCAGCCAAGCGAAATTTGGACCCCAGCATTTT. Protein: CASSQAKFGPQHF.

The count of this clonotype is one. The J gene is TRBJ2-7, the V gene TRBV7-2; 10 nucleotides agree with TRBD1. This CDR3 is 15 amino acids long. V was clipped by 5 bases and J by 3 bases; unmatched bases: 7. Per germline, CDR1 SGHTA and CDR2 FQGNSA. As DNA, the CDR3 is TGTGCCAGCAGCCCAGGACAGGGGGAAGGCTACGAGCAGTACTTC. This sequence encodes CASSPGQGEGYEQYF.

The chain uses TRBV23-1 and TRBJ2-7; a possible D gene is TRBD1 (6 bases). TRBV23-1 is an ORF, and what it does is uncertain. V was trimmed by 3 bases and J by 0 bases, leaving 12 bases between them. CDR3 length: 15 amino acids. The CDR3 protein is CASSHKRQASYEQYF. CDR3 in DNA: TGCGCCAGCAGTCATAAGAGACAGGCCTCCTACGAGCAGTACTTC.

This clonotype was found a few times. The chain links TRBV28 to TRBJ2-4, with 7 nucleotides matching TRBD1. Looked up from germline, CDR1 is MDHEN and CDR2 is SYDVKM. The CDR3 has 13 amino acids. The V segment lost 4 bases and the J segment 10 bases; nucleotides outside the gene matches: 7. The CDR3: CASSYRDREIQYF. CDR3 nucleotides: TGTGCCAGCAGTTATCGTGACAGGGAAATTCAGTACTTC.

The chain employs TRBV20-1 and TRBJ2-5; D is possibly TRBD1 (5 bases). The CDR3 extends over 14 amino acids. V was clipped by 0 bases and J by 5 bases, with 13 bases between them. In germline, CDR1 is DFQATT, CDR2 SNEGSKA (reference sequence). The CDR3 protein is CSARDQAGSETQYF. The CDR3 DNA follows: TGCAGTGCTAGAGATCAGGCAGGGTCGGAGACCCAGTACTTC.